The source of this TCR beta chain is a study of T cell responses to AZD1222 COVID-19 vaccine. Looked up from germline, CDR1 is SGHTA and CDR2 is FQGNSA. The CDR3 sequence is 13 residues long. The V and J ends lost 7 bases and 5 bases respectively, with 14 bases between them. Only in-frame clones appear in the TCRdb table, and some are missing; sequencing was by immunoSEQ multiplex PCR. The table records 120,000 to 150,000 clones, 75% to 95% of them present only once. This clone showed up just a few times. This specimen consisted of peripheral blood, obtained on day 0 of AZD1222 vaccination. This chain joins TRBV7-2 and TRBJ1-2; D is unresolved. This receptor was obtained from an adult in good health. The DNA for the CDR3 is TGTGCCAGCACCTCCCTCTGGGAGTATGGCTACACCTTC. As protein: CASTSLWEYGYTF.